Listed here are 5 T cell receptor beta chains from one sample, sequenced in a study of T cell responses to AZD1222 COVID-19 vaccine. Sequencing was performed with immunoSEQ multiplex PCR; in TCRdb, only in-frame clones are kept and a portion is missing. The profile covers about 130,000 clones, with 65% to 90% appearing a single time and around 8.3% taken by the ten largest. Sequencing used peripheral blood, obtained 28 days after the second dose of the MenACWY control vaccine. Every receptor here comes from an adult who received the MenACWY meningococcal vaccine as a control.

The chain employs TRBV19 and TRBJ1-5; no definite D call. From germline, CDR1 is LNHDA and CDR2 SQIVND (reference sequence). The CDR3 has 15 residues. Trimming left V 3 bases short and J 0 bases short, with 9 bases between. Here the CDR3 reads CASSIRGSSNQPQHF. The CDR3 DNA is TGTGCCAGTAGTATTCGAGGGTCTAGCAATCAGCCCCAGCATTTT. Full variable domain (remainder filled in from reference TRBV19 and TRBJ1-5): DGGITQSPKYLFRKEGQNVTLSCEQNLNHDAMYWYRQDPGQGLRLIYYSQIVNDFQKGDIAEGYSVSREKKESFPLTVTSAQKNPTAFYLCASSIRGSSNQPQHFGDGTRLSIL.

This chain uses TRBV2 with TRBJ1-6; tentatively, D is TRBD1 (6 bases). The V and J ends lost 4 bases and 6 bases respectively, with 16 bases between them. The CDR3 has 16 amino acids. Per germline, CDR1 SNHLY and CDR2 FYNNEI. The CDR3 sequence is CASSADTGTRNSPLHF. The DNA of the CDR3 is TGTGCCAGCAGTGCGGATACAGGGACACGTAATTCACCCCTCCACTTT.

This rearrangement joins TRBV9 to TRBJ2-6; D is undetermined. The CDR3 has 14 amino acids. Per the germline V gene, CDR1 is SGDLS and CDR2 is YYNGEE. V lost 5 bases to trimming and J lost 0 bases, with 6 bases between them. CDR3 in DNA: TGTGCCAGCAGGTCATTCTCTGGGGCCAACGTCCTGACTTTC. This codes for CASRSFSGANVLTF.

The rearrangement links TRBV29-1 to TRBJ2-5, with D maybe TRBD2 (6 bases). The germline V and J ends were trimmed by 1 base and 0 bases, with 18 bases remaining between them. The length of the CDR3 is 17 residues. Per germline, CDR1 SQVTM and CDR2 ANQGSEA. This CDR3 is CSVEVPGGGLYQETQYF. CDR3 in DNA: TGCAGCGTTGAAGTTCCCGGGGGTGGTCTGTACCAAGAGACCCAGTACTTC.

The CDR3 sequence: CASSQDRRNTEAFF. In DNA form, the CDR3 reads TGCGCCAGCAGCCAAGATCGGCGGAACACTGAAGCTTTCTTT. The chain uses TRBV4-3 and TRBJ1-1; D unresolved. Germline V gene sequence: CDR1 LGHNA, CDR2 YSLEER. The CDR3 is 14 residues long. Trimming took 0 bases from V and 1 from J, leaving 6 bases between them.